The 2 T cell receptor beta chains listed next were all sequenced from one sample in a study of blood T cell repertoires in COVID-19. Clones were sequenced by immunoSEQ multiplex PCR, and TCRdb holds only the in-frame ones, with some missing. This table has approximately 50,000 clones, around 82% appearing once. Sequenced sample: peripheral blood. These receptors were taken from an elderly woman with COVID-19, enrolled during active disease.

V and J are TRBV7-2 and TRBJ2-4; 8 nucleotides line up with TRBD1. Germline V gives CDR1 SGHTA, CDR2 FQGNSA. The length of the CDR3 is 15 residues. V trimming: 4 bases; J trimming: 7 bases; junction bases outside the gene matches: 9. CDR3 sequence: CASSSDRAGVNIQYF. DNA for the CDR3: TGTGCCAGCAGCTCGGACAGGGCGGGTGTGAACATTCAGTACTTC.

The J gene is TRBJ2-3, the V gene TRBV24-1; D gene uncertain. There are 13 residues in the CDR3. CDR1 and CDR2 from the germline V gene are KGHDR and SFDVKD. Trimming pared 4 bases from V and 2 bases from J, leaving 6 bases between. As DNA, the CDR3 is TGTGCCACCAGTGACCCCTTCACAGATACGCAGTATTTT. Amino acids: CATSDPFTDTQYF.